These T cell receptor beta chains were read from a single sample in a study of blood T cell repertoires in COVID-19. Here immunoSEQ multiplex PCR was the method, and the copy in TCRdb shows in-frame clones only, minus some. The data contain around 200,000 clones, approximately 80% of them singletons. Sequenced input: peripheral blood. Every receptor here comes from a woman older than 75 with acute or convalescent COVID-19. CDR3s include the opening cysteine and the closing phenylalanine or tryptophan. Fields, in order: V gene, D gene, clone size, J gene, CDR3 protein, CDR3 DNA. The D gene is left open where the match is weak. Expanded clones get a size class; other rows say once, few or many, or leave the size out.

TRBV18	.	.	TRBJ1-4	CASSPPGQNEKLFF	TGTGCCAGCTCACCACCCGGACAGAATGAAAAACTGTTTTTT
TRBV6-6	TRBD1	.	TRBJ1-1	CASSTTGVTEAFF	TGTGCCAGCAGTACGACAGGGGTCACTGAAGCTTTCTTT
TRBV29-1	TRBD2	.	TRBJ2-7	CSVGLAGVTEQYF	TGCAGCGTCGGACTAGCGGGAGTAACAGAGCAGTACTTC
TRBV7-8	TRBD2	.	TRBJ2-5	CASSFPAGGRETQYF	TGTGCCAGCAGCTTTCCAGCGGGGGGTCGTGAGACCCAGTACTTC
TRBV6-5	TRBD1	.	TRBJ1-6	CASSYTDRVGSPLHF	TGTGCCAGCAGTTACACGGACAGGGTTGGGTCACCCCTCCACTTT
TRBV12-1	.	.	TRBJ2-3	CASSPGLAGGRGVATDTQYF	TGTGCCAGCAGCCCAGGACTAGCGGGGGGGCGAGGGGTTGCTACAGATACGCAGTATTTT
TRBV7-2	TRBD1	.	TRBJ2-3	CASSFPTGADTQYF	TGTGCCAGCAGCTTTCCGACAGGGGCAGATACGCAGTATTTT
TRBV30	.	.	TRBJ1-5	CAWSRSGGNQPQHF	TGTGCCTGGAGTCGGTCCGGGGGCAATCAGCCCCAGCATTTT
TRBV29-1	.	.	TRBJ1-3	CSVAPLNAGSSGNTIYF	TGCAGCGTTGCCCCCCTCAACGCGGGAAGTTCTGGAAACACCATATATTTT
TRBV18	TRBD1	.	TRBJ2-5	CASSPGQGGETQYF	TGTGCCAGCTCACCGGGACAGGGGGGAGAGACCCAGTACTTC
TRBV7-3	TRBD1	.	TRBJ1-1	CASSPNRGGEAFF	TGTGCCAGCAGCCCGAACAGGGGTGGTGAAGCTTTCTTT
TRBV18	TRBD1	.	TRBJ2-7	CASSPGQGFSYEQYF	TGTGCCAGCTCACCGGGACAGGGGTTTTCCTACGAGCAGTACTTC
TRBV5-1	.	once	TRBJ2-7	CASSEQGTHEQYF	TGCGCCAGCTCGGAACAGGGTACCCACGAGCAGTACTTC
TRBV7-9	TRBD1	.	TRBJ1-1	CASRVSPGQGNTEAFF	TGTGCCAGCAGGGTATCACCGGGACAGGGGAACACTGAAGCTTTCTTT
TRBV3-1/TRBV3-2	.	once	TRBJ1-3	CASSQGVTRHSGNTIYF	TGTGCCAGCAGCCAAGGAGTAACAAGACACTCTGGAAACACCATATATTTT
TRBV28	.	.	TRBJ1-1	CASSLGGNTEAFF	TGTGCCAGCAGTTTAGGCGGGAACACTGAAGCTTTCTTT
TRBV20-1	.	.	TRBJ1-2	CSASPGPDYGYTF	TGCAGTGCTAGTCCAGGGCCCGACTATGGCTACACCTTC
TRBV5-4	.	.	TRBJ1-3	CASSPGQGNGNTIYF	TGTGCCAGCAGCCCGGGGCAGGGGAATGGAAACACCATATATTTT
TRBV30	TRBD1	.	TRBJ1-1	CAWTKGANTEAFF	TGTGCCTGGACCAAGGGGGCGAACACTGAAGCTTTCTTT
TRBV5-1	TRBD1	.	TRBJ1-6	CASSQGVDRRNSPLHF	TGCGCCAGCAGCCAGGGGGTGGACAGAAGAAATTCACCCCTCCACTTT
TRBV6-4	.	.	TRBJ2-1	CASSAETGSYNEQFF	TGTGCCAGCAGTGCTGAGACGGGATCCTACAATGAGCAGTTCTTC
TRBV7-9	TRBD2	.	TRBJ2-7	CASSSTSGGYEQYF	TGTGCCAGCAGCTCCACTAGCGGAGGCTACGAGCAGTACTTC
TRBV24-1	TRBD2	.	TRBJ2-3	CATKSGGGGSTDTQYF	TGTGCCACCAAAAGCGGAGGCGGGGGAAGCACAGATACGCAGTATTTT
TRBV30	.	.	TRBJ1-1	CAWKAGGWYTEAFF	TGTGCCTGGAAAGCGGGGGGATGGTACACTGAAGCTTTCTTT
TRBV11-2	.	.	TRBJ2-3	CASSLGALEDTQYF	TGTGCCAGCAGCTTAGGGGCCCTCGAAGATACGCAGTATTTT